This T cell receptor beta chain appears in the sequencing data of a study of blood T cell repertoires in COVID-19. This table comes from immunoSEQ multiplex PCR, and its TCRdb copy is limited to in-frame clones, with some not included. This sample has roughly 180,000 clones; more than 80% occur once, and the top ten carry 5% to 8%. All enrollees were roughly 18 to 89 years old and from roughly 22 US areas. Which cohort a participant joined came from the clinical history participants gave. Only one count was recorded for this clone. The CDR3 totals 14 residues. Germline values: CDR1 SGDLS, CDR2 YYNGEE. Losses at the gene ends were 0 bases for V and 3 bases for J; bases not matched to a gene: 3.

The receptor comes from a middle-aged man who had recovered from COVID-19. The chain employs TRBV9 and TRBJ2-7; TRBD2 matches 7 bases. The sequenced material came from PBMCs or T cells enriched from blood (not recorded which). CDR3 region: CASSVAAGVYEQYF. The CDR3, as DNA: TGTGCCAGCAGCGTAGCGGCGGGGGTCTACGAGCAGTACTTC. The whole variable domain, filled in from reference TRBV9 and TRBJ2-7, reads DSGVTQTPKHLITATGQRVTLRCSPRSGDLSVYWYQQSLDQGLQFLIQYYNGEERAKGNILERFSAQQFPDLHSELNLSSLELGDSALYFCASSVAAGVYEQYFGPGTRLTVT.